A selection of T cell receptor beta chains follows, all from one sample in a study of blood T cells in healthy people across ages. TCRdb reprocessed the 5' RACE reads via MiXCR and lists one record per CDR3 protein. The data hold about 800,000 distinct CDR3 sequences, with 25% observed a single time. This sample was also put to use in a study of T cells of mothers and their children.

Material for sequencing was blood. The receptors were gathered from a boy aged 5-17 years in good health. Both conserved end residues are part of each CDR3. The D gene is left open where the match is weak. Size is stated for part of the rows, as once, few or many counts, or as a class when the clone is expanded.

V: TRBV6-5
D: .
J: TRBJ2-7
size: few
DNA: TGTGCCAGCAGCACGGGGCGTAAGGGGCCCCACGAGCAGTACTTC
CDR3: CASSTGRKGPHEQYF

V: TRBV6-1
D: .
J: TRBJ2-5
size: .
DNA: TGTGCCAGCAGTGAATACGTCGGGGGTGCGGAGACCCAGTACTTC
CDR3: CASSEYVGGAETQYF

V: TRBV6-2/TRBV6-3
D: .
J: TRBJ1-5
size: .
DNA: TGTGCCAGCAGCAACTGGAGCAATCAGCCCCAGCATTTT
CDR3: CASSNWSNQPQHF

V: TRBV5-1
D: .
J: TRBJ2-1
size: few
DNA: TGCGCTAGCGTCGGGAGCTACAATGAGCAGTTCTTC
CDR3: CASVGSYNEQFF

V: TRBV4-3
D: .
J: TRBJ2-3
size: few
DNA: TGCGCCAGCAGCCAAGACGGCTTAGGTCGCGATACGCAGTATTTT
CDR3: CASSQDGLGRDTQYF

V: TRBV19
D: TRBD2
J: TRBJ2-7
size: .
DNA: TGTGCCAGTAGTATAAGCGGGAGCGGGTACGAGCAGTACTTC
CDR3: CASSISGSGYEQYF

V: TRBV4-1
D: .
J: TRBJ2-5
size: .
DNA: TGCGCCAGCCGCCGTAGGGGAACCGAGCAAGAGACCCAGTACTTC
CDR3: CASRRRGTEQETQYF

V: TRBV28
D: .
J: TRBJ2-6
size: .
DNA: TGTGCCAGCAAACTCGGGGCGGCTGGGGCCAACGTCCTGACTTTC
CDR3: CASKLGAAGANVLTF

V: TRBV6-5
D: TRBD2
J: TRBJ2-5
size: .
DNA: TGTGCCAGCAGTTACCAAGCAATAGGACTAGCGGGGAGTGGGAGAGAGACCCAGTACTTC
CDR3: CASSYQAIGLAGSGRETQYF

V: TRBV5-4
D: .
J: TRBJ1-1
size: .
DNA: TGTGCCAGCAGCTTGTATGTGAACACTGAAGCTTTCTTT
CDR3: CASSLYVNTEAFF

V: TRBV29-1
D: .
J: TRBJ2-5
size: .
DNA: TGCAGCGTTACCGGACGGTTAAGCCAAGAGACCCAGTACTTC
CDR3: CSVTGRLSQETQYF

V: TRBV20-1
D: .
J: TRBJ1-1
size: few
DNA: TGCAGTGCTAGACCCAGGGTGGGCACTGAAGCTTTCTTT
CDR3: CSARPRVGTEAFF

V: TRBV5-1
D: .
J: TRBJ2-7
size: few
DNA: TGCGCCAGCAGCTTGGATAGGGGGCGGACTAACGAGCAGTACTTC
CDR3: CASSLDRGRTNEQYF

V: TRBV7-2
D: TRBD2
J: TRBJ2-7
size: .
DNA: TGTGCCAGCAGCTTAGCTGCACTAGCGACCTACGAGCAGTACTTC
CDR3: CASSLAALATYEQYF

V: TRBV10-3
D: .
J: TRBJ1-2
size: few
DNA: TGTGCCATCAGTGAGTCTGGAAGGAGTAACTATGGCTACACCTTC
CDR3: CAISESGRSNYGYTF

V: TRBV20-1
D: TRBD2
J: TRBJ2-7
size: few
DNA: TGCAGTGCTAGACCAATAGCGGGAGGAAGCGGGCAGTACTTC
CDR3: CSARPIAGGSGQYF

V: TRBV12-3/TRBV12-4
D: .
J: TRBJ2-7
size: many
DNA: TGTGCCAGCAGTCCATTAGCGCTGAGCTCCTACGAGCAGTACTTC
CDR3: CASSPLALSSYEQYF

V: TRBV7-6
D: .
J: TRBJ1-1
size: .
DNA: TGTGCCAGCAGCTTCTCTTCGTACACTGAAGCTTTCTTT
CDR3: CASSFSSYTEAFF

V: TRBV7-8
D: .
J: TRBJ2-4
size: .
DNA: TGTGCCAGCAGCTTACCTGACACAGGGTTGATTCAGTACTTC
CDR3: CASSLPDTGLIQYF

V: TRBV24-1
D: .
J: TRBJ2-1
size: few
DNA: TGTGCCACCAGTGATTTGGGCGCCAAGGGCTACAATGAGCAGTTCTTC
CDR3: CATSDLGAKGYNEQFF

V: TRBV2
D: .
J: TRBJ1-4
size: few
DNA: TGTGCCGGACAAGAGACACCTGAAAAACTGTTTTTT
CDR3: CAGQETPEKLFF

V: TRBV4-3
D: TRBD1
J: TRBJ1-4
size: many
DNA: TGCGCCAGCAGCCAAGAGGGACAGGGCTTTGCAACTAATGAAAAACTGTTTTTT
CDR3: CASSQEGQGFATNEKLFF

V: TRBV20-1
D: TRBD2
J: TRBJ2-7
size: few
DNA: TGCAGTGCTAGATATCGGGAGGGCTACGAGCAGTACTTC
CDR3: CSARYREGYEQYF

V: TRBV12-3/TRBV12-4
D: TRBD1
J: TRBJ1-4
size: few
DNA: TGTGCCAGCAGTTCGGACAGGATCGTAGAAAAACTGTTTTTT
CDR3: CASSSDRIVEKLFF

V: TRBV7-3
D: TRBD1
J: TRBJ2-1
size: few
DNA: TGTGCCAGCAGCTTTGACAGGGGGGCGGGTGAGCAGTTCTTC
CDR3: CASSFDRGAGEQFF

V: TRBV7-9
D: .
J: TRBJ1-2
size: .
DNA: TGTGCCAGCAGCTTAACTACCTCACCAGGCGGCTACACCTTC
CDR3: CASSLTTSPGGYTF

V: TRBV15
D: .
J: TRBJ2-5
size: .
DNA: TGTGCCACCAGCAGAGTCGTTGGCAGCCTCCAAGAGACCCAGTACTTC
CDR3: CATSRVVGSLQETQYF

V: TRBV29-1
D: TRBD1
J: TRBJ1-2
size: once
DNA: TGCAGCGTTGCCTTGACAGGGGGCGTCTATGGCTACACCTTC
CDR3: CSVALTGGVYGYTF

V: TRBV28
D: .
J: TRBJ2-7
size: few
DNA: TGTGCCAGCAGTTTTGGGGTCGGTGGTAGCTACGAGCAGTACTTC
CDR3: CASSFGVGGSYEQYF

V: TRBV12-3/TRBV12-4
D: .
J: TRBJ1-1
size: few
DNA: TGTGCCAGCAAGGGGGACACTGAAGCTTTCTTT
CDR3: CASKGDTEAFF

V: TRBV6-6
D: .
J: TRBJ2-3
size: .
DNA: TGTGCCAGCAGTTACGTTTCCTATAAGGATACGCAGTATTTT
CDR3: CASSYVSYKDTQYF

V: TRBV27
D: TRBD2
J: TRBJ2-1
size: few
DNA: TGTGCCAGCAGTTCTGTGCTCCTAGCGGGGTACAATGAGCAGTTCTTC
CDR3: CASSSVLLAGYNEQFF

V: TRBV29-1
D: TRBD1
J: TRBJ1-4
size: .
DNA: TGCAGCGTTGGCCAGGGGAGGACAGGTGAAAAACTGTTTTTT
CDR3: CSVGQGRTGEKLFF

V: TRBV5-4
D: .
J: TRBJ1-1
size: .
DNA: TGTGCCAGCAGCTTAGTCGCGACGGGCACTGAAGCTTTCTTT
CDR3: CASSLVATGTEAFF

V: TRBV9
D: .
J: TRBJ2-1
size: .
DNA: TGTGCCAGCAGCGCCAGTCTAGGGAGCTCCTACAATGAGCAGTTCTTC
CDR3: CASSASLGSSYNEQFF

V: TRBV12-3/TRBV12-4
D: TRBD1
J: TRBJ1-2
size: .
DNA: TGTGCCAGCAGTTTATACAGGGGGTTGGGCTACACCTTC
CDR3: CASSLYRGLGYTF

V: TRBV27
D: .
J: TRBJ1-1
size: .
DNA: TGTGCCAGCAGTGGCGCGGTAGGCACTGAAGCTTTCTTT
CDR3: CASSGAVGTEAFF

V: TRBV5-1
D: .
J: TRBJ2-7
size: .
DNA: TGCGCCAGCAGCCGTGGGGGCACAGCCCCCTACGAGCAGTACTTC
CDR3: CASSRGGTAPYEQYF

V: TRBV27
D: TRBD1
J: TRBJ1-2
size: .
DNA: TGTGCCAGCAGTCGGACAGGGCGAGAGGATGGCTACACCTTC
CDR3: CASSRTGREDGYTF

V: TRBV28
D: .
J: TRBJ2-7
size: .
DNA: TGTGCCAGCAGCCCGGCGAGCATTACAAGGTCCTACGAGCAGTACTTC
CDR3: CASSPASITRSYEQYF

V: TRBV6-5
D: .
J: TRBJ2-3
size: few
DNA: TGTGCCACCCAACTCTCCGGGACCCCGGGAGATACGCAGTATTTT
CDR3: CATQLSGTPGDTQYF

V: TRBV20-1
D: TRBD2
J: TRBJ2-7
size: .
DNA: TGCAGTGCTAGAGATGAGGCTAGCGGGAGGGGTCCCGAGCAGTACTTC
CDR3: CSARDEASGRGPEQYF

V: TRBV9
D: TRBD2
J: TRBJ2-5
size: .
DNA: TGTGCCAGCAGCGAGATGGGACTAGCGGGACAAGAGACCCAGTACTTC
CDR3: CASSEMGLAGQETQYF

V: TRBV9
D: TRBD1
J: TRBJ1-2
size: few
DNA: TGTGCCAGCAGGGGGACAGACTATGGCTACACCTTC
CDR3: CASRGTDYGYTF

V: TRBV6-2/TRBV6-3
D: .
J: TRBJ2-1
size: few
DNA: TGTGCCTCTGGACAGACCTACAATGAGCAGTTCTTC
CDR3: CASGQTYNEQFF

V: TRBV6-2/TRBV6-3
D: .
J: TRBJ2-2
size: .
DNA: TGTGCCAGCAGTTACCCCTTGGGGCCCGGGGAGCTGTTTTTT
CDR3: CASSYPLGPGELFF